What follows describes a single TCR beta chain. The germline CDR1 and CDR2 sequences are DFQATT and SNEGSKA (reference sequence). This CDR3 has 13 residues. V shed 3 bases and J 4 bases; nucleotides not matched to a gene: 3. The data belong to a study of control samples from healthy donors and cancer patients. Some clones are missing from TCRdb's copy, which holds only in-frame ones; the method was immunoSEQ multiplex PCR. The repertoire holds 100,000 or so clones, roughly 87% seen once, with 18% in the top ten. The chain links TRBV20-1 to TRBJ1-3, with 7 bases that match TRBD1. Sequenced material: blood. This TCR came from a woman aged 45-65 years in good health. The CDR3 DNA follows: TGCAGTGCTAGTGAACAGGGGGGAAACACCATATATTTT. Translated, it gives CSASEQGGNTIYF.